The clone carrying this T cell receptor beta chain was seen only a few times. The data are from a study of sequential checkpoint blockade in melanoma. Across the whole study: After both sequences, patients received maintenance nivolumab. After nivolumab or ipilimumab alone, about two dozen patients had week-13 rebiopsies. 75 to 95 pretreatment tumor DNA samples were TCRβ immunosequenced.

Generated by immunoSEQ multiplex PCR, the TCRdb table keeps only in-frame clones and is missing some. The sample yields about 4,800 clones, roughly 33% seen once. Treatment of the sample: randomized to nivolumab then ipilimumab (arm A) or the reverse (arm B). This TCR was sampled from a human donor with melanoma. The sample consisted of tumor tissue (inferred from file names), taken from a patient given nivolumab and ipilimumab in sequence.

The CDR3 DNA sequence: TGTGCCAGCAGCCCCCGGACTAGCCAGAACGATGAGCAGTTCTTC. This gives the protein CASSPRTSQNDEQFF. This chain links TRBV9 with TRBJ2-1; 8 bases match TRBD2. The V segment lost 4 bases and the J segment 8 bases; nucleotides outside the gene matches: 11. Germline assignment: CDR1 SGDLS and CDR2 YYNGEE. The CDR3 loop spans 15 amino acids.